This entry lists 26 T cell receptor beta chains sequenced from one sample in a study of cytomegalovirus exposure and HLA in healthy donors. Both 60 Vbeta primers and 13 Jbeta primers went into the PCR. Libraries were prepared by immunoSEQ multiplex PCR; TCRdb keeps only in-frame clonotypes and omits some of them. The data contain 100,000 to 120,000 clones, around 15% of them singletons. The sample was PBMCs. All receptors come from a female donor in good health and CMV-seronegative.

Only a few counts were recorded for this clone. The chain combines TRBV9 with TRBJ1-1; tentatively, D is TRBD1 (5 bases). The germline V gene encodes CDR1 SGDLS and CDR2 YYNGEE. Trimming took off 4 bases at V and 0 bases at J, with 7 bases between the two ends. This CDR3 comprises 13 residues. The CDR3 DNA is TGTGCCAGCAGCCAGACAGTGAACACTGAAGCTTTCTTT. Encoded protein: CASSQTVNTEAFF.

The chain recombines TRBV5-1 with TRBJ2-1; 7 bases are shared with TRBD2. CDR3 length: 15 amino acids. Looked up from germline, CDR1 is SGHRS and CDR2 is YFSETQ. The junction had 5 bases not matched to a gene; V was cut back by 0 bases and J by 5 bases. CDR3 sequence: CASSLVGTTDNEQFF. The CDR3 DNA follows: TGCGCCAGCAGCTTGGTTGGGACTACCGACAATGAGCAGTTCTTC.

This clone was counted only a few times. This chain connects TRBV6-1 to TRBJ2-7; 10 bases are shared with TRBD2. Germline CDR1 MNHNS, CDR2 SASEGT. Unmatched junction bases numbered 7, after V lost 5 bases and J lost 3 bases. This CDR3 region has 15 residues. The CDR3 region has the DNA TGTGCCAGCAGTTCGCTAGCGGGAGATGGCTACGAGCAGTACTTC. Protein product: CASSSLAGDGYEQYF.

V usage is TRBV4-1 and J usage is TRBJ1-4; D call uncertain. The CDR3 has 13 residues. With 1 base removed from V and 8 bases from J, the gap between germline ends came to 8 bases. Germline values: CDR1 MGHRA, CDR2 YSYEKL. DNA of the CDR3: TGCGCCAGCAGCCAAGTTGTTTTAGAAAAACTGTTTTTT. Its translation: CASSQVVLEKLFF.

This clone occurred a few times. The chain has TRBV9 and TRBJ2-3, with TRBD2 matching 8 bases. Unmatched junction bases numbered 9, after V lost 4 bases and J lost 5 bases. Germline CDR1 is SGDLS and CDR2 is YYNGEE. The length of the CDR3 is 15 residues. The CDR3 reads CASSTPGTSLDTQYF. The CDR3 DNA is TGTGCCAGCAGCACACCCGGGACTAGTCTAGATACGCAGTATTTT.

Here the CDR3 reads CASSRTSLPYGYTF. The CDR3 DNA sequence: TGTGCCAGCAGCCGCACGTCTCTACCTTATGGCTACACCTTC. The V call is TRBV7-2, the J call TRBJ1-2; D unresolved. V was cut by 5 bases and J by 5 bases, with 15 bases left in between. Germline lookup yields CDR1 SGHTA and CDR2 FQGNSA. This CDR3 spans 14 amino acids.

The V call is TRBV6-1, the J call TRBJ1-3; 8 bases align to TRBD1. Germline CDR1 is MNHNS and CDR2 is SASEGT. V lost 5 bases, J lost 6 bases, and 9 bases stayed unmatched. The CDR3 totals 15 residues. The CDR3 region has the DNA TGTGCCAGCAGTCAGACAGGGGCAGCTCTAAACACCATATATTTT. Protein sequence: CASSQTGAALNTIYF.

The chain carries TRBV19 and TRBJ2-5, with 7 bases that match TRBD1. CDR3 length equals 14 residues. CDR1 and CDR2 from the germline V gene are LNHDA and SQIVND (reference sequence). V was pared by 4 bases and J by 2 bases, with 4 bases of the junction left unmatched. The CDR3 DNA reads as TGTGCCAGTAGTACCGGGACAGATCAAGAGACCCAGTACTTC. This encodes CASSTGTDQETQYF.

This clone has just one count. The J gene is TRBJ1-4, the V gene TRBV10-3; D is perhaps TRBD1 (6 bases). The V end was cut by 11 bases, the J end by 6 bases, with 22 bases between. CDR3 length: 15 residues. Per germline, CDR1 ENHRY and CDR2 SYGVKD. The CDR3, as DNA: TGTGCCTCGTCCTTGGGGGGGGCTGGGGATGAAAAACTGTTTTTT. It translates to CASSLGGAGDEKLFF.

The rearrangement uses TRBV30 and TRBJ2-6; possible D gene TRBD1, 6 bases. V was clipped by 2 bases and J by 0 bases, with 20 bases between them. The CDR3 loop spans 19 amino acids. Germline CDR1 is GTSNPN and CDR2 is SVGIG (reference sequence). DNA for the CDR3: TGTGCCTGGAGTCTATTAGGGGGTGCCTCCTACTCTGGGGCCAACGTCCTGACTTTC. Its translation is CAWSLLGGASYSGANVLTF.

This clone was picked up a small number of times. The chain recombines TRBV7-9 with TRBJ2-7; TRBD2 is a possible D gene (5 bases). Trimming removed 5 bases from V and 2 bases from J, with 10 bases in between. Germline loops: CDR1 SEHNR, CDR2 FQNEAQ (reference sequence). This CDR3 comprises 13 residues. The CDR3 loop reads CASSTREAYEQYF. CDR3 nucleotide sequence: TGTGCCAGCAGCACACGGGAAGCCTACGAGCAGTACTTC.

This clone was seen a few times. V gene TRBV2 combines with J gene TRBJ2-1; maybe TRBD2 (6 bases). V was pared by 6 bases and J by 7 bases, with 13 bases between. This CDR3 is built from 13 residues. Germline CDR1 is SNHLY and CDR2 is FYNNEI. The CDR3: CASRTPGENEQFF. CDR3 sequence (DNA): TGTGCCAGCAGGACCCCGGGGGAGAATGAGCAGTTCTTC.

The chain couples TRBV9 to TRBJ2-3, with D possibly TRBD2 on 6 matching bases. The length of the CDR3 is 16 residues. Germline assignment: CDR1 SGDLS and CDR2 YYNGEE. Trimming cost V 0 bases and J 0 bases, with 11 bases left between them. Here the CDR3 reads CASSVDGRGSTDTQYF. CDR3 coding DNA: TGTGCCAGCAGCGTAGACGGGCGGGGAAGCACAGATACGCAGTATTTT. The full variable domain, rest sourced from reference TRBV9 and TRBJ2-3, is DSGVTQTPKHLITATGQRVTLRCSPRSGDLSVYWYQQSLDQGLQFLIQYYNGEERAKGNILERFSAQQFPDLHSELNLSSLELGDSALYFCASSVDGRGSTDTQYFGPGTRLTVL.

The genes are TRBV30 and TRBJ1-5; the match to TRBD1 covers 7 bases. This CDR3 comprises 13 residues. After removal of 4 bases from V and 6 bases from J, the junction contained 6 bases not matched to a gene. Germline V lookup: CDR1 GTSNPN, CDR2 SVGIG (reference sequence). CDR3 loop: CAWNKQGSQPQHF. The CDR3 bases are TGTGCCTGGAACAAACAGGGGAGTCAGCCCCAGCATTTT.

The gene calls are TRBV19 and TRBJ1-1; D is ambiguous. The germline CDR1 and CDR2 sequences are LNHDA and SQIVND (reference sequence). The CDR3 consists of 13 residues. V was trimmed by 3 bases and J by 0 bases, leaving 5 bases between them. CDR3 sequence (DNA): TGTGCCAGTAGTATCTTAATGAACACTGAAGCTTTCTTT. It encodes CASSILMNTEAFF.

The genes are TRBV4-3 and TRBJ2-1; D is possibly TRBD1 (6 bases). Trimming removed 2 bases at V and 4 bases at J, with 18 bases between. This CDR3 region has 17 residues. Germline V gives CDR1 LGHNA, CDR2 YSLEER. DNA for the CDR3: TGCGCCAGCAGCCAAAGATCTACGGCAGGGGAGTACAATGAGCAGTTCTTC. It specifies CASSQRSTAGEYNEQFF.

This clone was counted only a few times. The chain has TRBV6-6 and TRBJ1-1; TRBD1 matches at 7 bases. The CDR3 has 14 amino acids. The germline CDR1 and CDR2 sequences are MNHNY and SVGAGI (reference sequence). The V gene end was trimmed by 5 bases and the J gene end by 0 bases; junction bases not matched to a gene: 3. The CDR3 region is CASSQQGMNTEAFF. CDR3 nucleotide sequence: TGTGCCAGCAGTCAACAGGGGATGAACACTGAAGCTTTCTTT.

This chain connects TRBV2 to TRBJ1-1, with D possibly matching TRBD1 (6 bases). Looked up from germline, CDR1 is SNHLY and CDR2 is FYNNEI. CDR3 length: 13 amino acids. Trimming cost V 6 bases and J 7 bases, with 15 bases left between them. This CDR3 reads CASSAGYRDEAFF. CDR3 sequence (DNA): TGTGCCAGCAGCGCCGGTTACAGGGATGAAGCTTTCTTT.

The CDR3 region is CASRQPNEKLFF. The CDR3 region has the DNA TGTGCCAGCCGACAGCCAAATGAAAAACTGTTTTTT. The chain carries TRBV6-5 and TRBJ1-4, with TRBD1 as a possible D gene (5 bases). The V and J ends lost 8 bases and 5 bases respectively, with 9 bases between them. This CDR3 has 12 amino acids. Germline-derived CDR1 and CDR2 are MNHEY and SVGAGI.

The rearrangement uses TRBV9 and TRBJ2-3; D may be TRBD2 (6 bases). From germline, CDR1 is SGDLS and CDR2 YYNGEE. This CDR3 region has 14 residues. Trimming left V 2 bases short and J 4 bases short, with 11 bases between. In nucleotides, the CDR3 is TGTGCCAGCAGCGTCAGACTAGTATCAGATACGCAGTATTTT. Translation: CASSVRLVSDTQYF. The full variable domain, rest sourced from reference TRBV9 and TRBJ2-3, is DSGVTQTPKHLITATGQRVTLRCSPRSGDLSVYWYQQSLDQGLQFLIQYYNGEERAKGNILERFSAQQFPDLHSELNLSSLELGDSALYFCASSVRLVSDTQYFGPGTRLTVL.

The J gene is TRBJ2-2, the V gene TRBV7-9, with TRBD1 as a possible D gene (6 bases). Between the trimmed V and J ends, which lost 0 bases and 2 bases, there was a span of 10 bases. This CDR3 spans 16 amino acids. Per the germline V gene, CDR1 is SEHNR and CDR2 is FQNEAQ (reference sequence). The DNA of the CDR3 is TGTGCCAGCAGCTTAGCCCCGACAGGAAACACCGGGGAGCTGTTTTTT. Residues: CASSLAPTGNTGELFF. Looking up the rest from reference TRBV7-9 and TRBJ2-2 gives the full variable domain: DTGVSQNPRHKITKRGQNVTFRCDPISEHNRLYWYRQTLGQGPEFLTYFQNEAQLEKSRLLSDRFSAERPKGSFSTLEIQRTEQGDSAMYLCASSLAPTGNTGELFFGEGSRLTVL.

This clone appeared a few times. Its ends do not fully match the called genes, so a read error is possible. The chain carries TRBV28 and TRBJ1-2, with unresolved D. Germline loops: CDR1 MDHEN, CDR2 SYDVKM. This CDR3 has 11 residues. CDR3 nucleotide sequence: TGTGCCAGCAGTTTGAGGCAGGAGGAGTTCTTC. It codes for CASSLRQEEFF.

V and J are TRBV28 and TRBJ2-1; 11 bases align to TRBD2. The J segment lost 7 bases and the V segment lost 5 bases, leaving 13 bases of the junction unmatched. The CDR3 spans 17 residues. CDR1 is MDHEN, CDR2 SYDVKM, per germline. The DNA of the CDR3 is TGTGCCAGCAGTCGAAGGGCCGCTAGCGGGAGGCTAAATGAGCAGTTCTTC. Protein product: CASSRRAASGRLNEQFF.

This chain links TRBV29-1 with TRBJ1-1, with a tentative D call TRBD1 (5 bases). V lost 0 bases and J lost 1, with 12 bases in between. Germline V gene sequence: CDR1 SQVTM, CDR2 ANQGSEA. The CDR3 runs 15 residues. DNA for the CDR3: TGCAGCGTTGAAGATTTAAGGAGGGGGAACACTGAAGCTTTCTTT. It is translated as CSVEDLRRGNTEAFF. The full variable domain, rest sourced from reference TRBV29-1 and TRBJ1-1, is SAVISQKPSRDICQRGTSLTIQCQVDSQVTMMFWYRQQPGQSLTLIATANQGSEATYESGFVIDKFPISRPNLTFSTLTVSNMSPEDSSIYLCSVEDLRRGNTEAFFGQGTRLTVV.

The chain employs TRBV7-2 and TRBJ2-5, with D unclear. The V and J ends lost 2 bases and 1 base respectively, with 14 bases between them. Germline loops: CDR1 SGHTA, CDR2 FQGNSA. This CDR3 region has 16 residues. CDR3 nucleotides: TGTGCCAGCAGCTTATTACTGTCAGCGATCCAAGAGACCCAGTACTTC. It is translated as CASSLLLSAIQETQYF.

The rearrangement joins TRBV5-1 to TRBJ2-3; possibly TRBD2 for D (6 bases). Germline-derived CDR1 and CDR2 are SGHRS and YFSETQ. The CDR3 spans 16 residues. V shed 4 bases and J shed 0 bases, with 15 bases lying between them. CDR3 coding DNA: TGCGCCAGCAGCGGGAATGGGGCGGGAAGCACAGATACGCAGTATTTT. Protein sequence: CASSGNGAGSTDTQYF.